Below are 12 T cell receptor beta chains sequenced from a single sample in a study of early stage breast cancer tumors. Assay: immunoSEQ multiplex PCR; the TCRdb copy retains only in-frame clones and omits some. This sample has 51,000 or so clones, with approximately 83% found just once. The source material was blood. These receptors were obtained from a person aged 50 to 59 with breast cancer.

The chain joins TRBV29-1 to TRBJ2-3; TRBD2 matches 7 bases. Germline V gene data show CDR1 as SQVTM and CDR2 as ANQGSEA. The J segment lost 5 bases and the V segment lost 4 bases, leaving 9 bases of the junction unmatched. This CDR3 comprises 14 residues. The CDR3 sequence: CSVARGSPEDTQYF. In nucleotides, the CDR3 is TGCAGCGTTGCCCGCGGGAGTCCCGAAGATACGCAGTATTTT.

The V call is TRBV9, the J call TRBJ2-7; D unresolved. CDR3 length: 14 amino acids. Trimming removed 2 bases at V and 1 base at J, with 10 bases between. Germline V gene sequence: CDR1 SGDLS, CDR2 YYNGEE. The CDR3 here is CASSVSLGSYEQYF. DNA of the CDR3: TGTGCCAGCAGCGTCTCTTTAGGGTCCTACGAGCAGTACTTC.

The chain carries TRBV28 and TRBJ1-4, with TRBD1 matching over 7 bases. J lost 8 bases, V lost 5 bases, and 11 bases had no gene match. CDR3 length: 15 amino acids. Germline V gene lookup returns CDR1 MDHEN and CDR2 SYDVKM. The CDR3 loop reads CASSTQGRGGEKLFF. Written as DNA, the CDR3 is TGTGCCAGCAGTACACAGGGGAGGGGCGGGGAAAAACTGTTTTTT.

This clone was counted only a few times. The rearrangement links TRBV6-4 to TRBJ1-6; tentatively, D is TRBD1 (5 bases). The germline V gene has CDR1 MRHNA and CDR2 SNTAGT. Between the trimmed V and J ends, which lost 4 bases and 6 bases, there was a span of 10 bases. The CDR3 covers 14 residues. CDR3 bases: TGTGCCAGCAGTGTCGACAGTGCTAATTCACCCCTCCACTTT. Translation gives CASSVDSANSPLHF.

This chain links TRBV4-2 with TRBJ2-5; a possible D gene is TRBD2 (6 bases). Germline CDR1 and CDR2: LGHNA and YNFKEQ. Trimming cost V 1 base and J 1 base, with 7 bases left between them. The CDR3 is 14 residues long. The chain's CDR3 is CASSQAGVQETQYF. In DNA form, the CDR3 reads TGTGCCAGCAGCCAAGCGGGGGTCCAAGAGACCCAGTACTTC.

The chain joins TRBV19 to TRBJ1-3; 9 nucleotides line up with TRBD1. V lost 5 bases and J lost 9; bases outside the gene matches: 8. The CDR3 sequence is 14 residues long. CDR1 and CDR2 (germline): LNHDA, SQIVND (reference sequence). The CDR3 loop is CASSPGQGTATIYF. CDR3 in DNA: TGTGCCAGTAGTCCAGGACAGGGGACAGCCACCATATATTTT.

The chain uses TRBV7-9 and TRBJ1-1; perhaps TRBD1 as D (5 bases). Germline V gene lookup returns CDR1 SEHNR and CDR2 FQNEAQ (reference sequence). This CDR3 has 15 residues. V lost 5 bases and J lost 4, with 17 bases in between. In DNA form, the CDR3 reads TGTGCCAGCAGCCGCATCGACCGCGGGGGCACTGAAGCTTTCTTT. Protein: CASSRIDRGGTEAFF. Full variable domain (outside the CDR3, taken from reference TRBV7-9 and TRBJ1-1): DTGVSQNPRHKITKRGQNVTFRCDPISEHNRLYWYRQTLGQGPEFLTYFQNEAQLEKSRLLSDRFSAERPKGSFSTLEIQRTEQGDSAMYLCASSRIDRGGTEAFFGQGTRLTVV.

In nucleotides, the CDR3 is TGTGCCAGCAGCCAAGGGGGCACAGGGGATTGGAATGAGCAGTTCTTC. Protein: CASSQGGTGDWNEQFF. This chain joins TRBV4-2 and TRBJ2-1, with TRBD1 matching 7 bases. Germline lookup yields CDR1 LGHNA and CDR2 YNFKEQ. The ends lost 1 base at V and 7 bases at J; junction bases unmatched: 10. This CDR3 has 16 amino acids.

The chain joins TRBV18 to TRBJ1-1, with a tentative D call TRBD1 (5 bases). Germline CDR1 is KGHSH and CDR2 is LQKENI. The CDR3 sequence is 13 residues long. V lost 6 bases and J lost 4, with 12 bases in between. The CDR3 protein is CASSERRGTEAFF. The DNA for the CDR3 is TGTGCCAGCTCGGAGAGGAGGGGCACTGAAGCTTTCTTT.

This rearrangement joins TRBV4-3 to TRBJ1-1, with a tentative D call TRBD1 (6 bases). The CDR3 contains 13 residues. V was trimmed by 1 base and J by 11 bases, leaving 14 bases between them. CDR1 and CDR2 from the germline V gene are LGHNA and YSLEER. The CDR3 DNA sequence: TGCGCCAGCAGCCAAGGGGCGGGGGCTGGGGCTTTCTTT. Its translation: CASSQGAGAGAFF.

The chain combines TRBV28 with TRBJ2-5; TRBD2 matches 7 bases. Germline CDR1 MDHEN, CDR2 SYDVKM. J lost 4 bases, V lost 2 bases, and 10 bases had no gene match. This CDR3 has 16 amino acids. The CDR3 here is CASSLPSGDAGETQYF. The CDR3 DNA sequence: TGTGCCAGCAGTTTACCGAGCGGGGATGCGGGAGAGACCCAGTACTTC.

The chain uses TRBV5-5 and TRBJ2-1; D remains ambiguous. Per germline, CDR1 SGHKS and CDR2 YYEKEE (reference sequence). The CDR3 is made up of 15 amino acids. V gave up 1 base and J gave up 1 base, with 9 bases separating them. The CDR3 is CASSLTERSYNEQFF. Written as DNA, the CDR3 is TGTGCCAGCAGCTTGACGGAGAGGTCCTACAATGAGCAGTTCTTC.